The 15 T cell receptor beta chains in this list originate from one sample, sequenced in a study of blood T cell repertoires in COVID-19. Only in-frame clones appear in the TCRdb table, and some are missing; sequencing was by immunoSEQ multiplex PCR. The sample shows 50,000 to 60,000 clones, approximately 83% of them seen only once. Specimen: peripheral blood. The receptor source for this set is a middle-aged man with acute or convalescent COVID-19.

The chain combines TRBV7-9 with TRBJ1-2; D gene unclear. Germline V gives CDR1 SEHNR, CDR2 FQNEAQ (reference sequence). CDR3 length: 11 amino acids. V gave up 5 bases and J gave up 8 bases, with 9 bases separating them. Written as DNA, the CDR3 is TGTGCCAGCAGCCCCGAGCTGGGCTACACCTTC. It yields the protein CASSPELGYTF.

CDR3 loop: CASSVRGLNTEAFF. The CDR3 coding sequence is TGTGCCAGTAGTGTCAGGGGGCTGAACACTGAAGCTTTCTTT. The chain combines TRBV19 with TRBJ1-1; TRBD1 matches at 8 bases. Trimming cost V 5 bases and J 0 bases; bases outside gene matches: 2. Germline V lookup: CDR1 LNHDA, CDR2 SQIVND (reference sequence). The CDR3 spans 14 residues.

J is TRBJ1-6 and V is TRBV2; a possible D gene is TRBD1 (6 bases). Germline V gene sequence: CDR1 SNHLY, CDR2 FYNNEI. This CDR3 is 15 amino acids long. V shed 6 bases and J shed 5 bases, with 14 bases lying between them. The DNA for the CDR3 is TGTGCCAGCAGGGAGACAGGACAGCATAATTCACCCCTCCACTTT. Amino acid sequence: CASRETGQHNSPLHF.

This clone has more than one count but fewer than ten. The J gene is TRBJ2-7, the V gene TRBV12-5; D is undetermined. V dropped 8 bases and J dropped 3 bases, with 11 bases sitting between them. The CDR3 runs 12 residues. Germline CDR1 is LGHNT and CDR2 is FRNRAP. The CDR3 here is CASSYANYEQYF. CDR3 nucleotide sequence: TGTGCTAGTTCCTACGCTAACTACGAGCAGTACTTC.

J is TRBJ1-5 and V is TRBV7-9; tentative D call: TRBD1 (5 bases). There are 15 residues in the CDR3. V was clipped by 5 bases and J by 6 bases, with 17 bases between them. Germline assignment: CDR1 SEHNR and CDR2 FQNEAQ (reference sequence). The CDR3 here is CASSPVGGEIQPQHF. CDR3 nucleotides: TGTGCCAGCAGCCCCGTTGGGGGGGAGATTCAGCCCCAGCATTTT.

CDR3: CASGQTPLGAYSNQPQHF. In DNA, the CDR3 is TGTGCTAGTGGCCAGACCCCACTTGGGGCGTATAGCAATCAGCCCCAGCATTTT. This chain joins TRBV12-5 and TRBJ1-5, with a possible D match to TRBD1 (5 bases). V lost 6 bases and J 0 bases, leaving 21 bases between the germline ends. CDR3 length: 18 amino acids. Germline values: CDR1 LGHNT, CDR2 FRNRAP.

The chain carries TRBV21-1 and TRBJ1-1. TRBV21-1 is flagged as a pseudogene. The CDR3 has 14 amino acids. The CDR3 sequence is CASSKRDPNTEAFF. The CDR3 bases are TGTGCCAGCAGCAAACGCGATCCCAACACTGAAGCTTTCTTT.

The rearrangement joins TRBV6-1 to TRBJ1-6, with D hard to call. V was cut by 2 bases and J by 7 bases, with 6 bases left in between. The CDR3 covers 13 residues. Looked up from germline, CDR1 is MNHNS and CDR2 is SASEGT. In DNA, the CDR3 is TGTGCCAGCAGTGAACACAGCAATTCACCCCTCCACTTT. It yields the protein CASSEHSNSPLHF.

In this sample, this clone turned up a few times. The chain combines TRBV7-2 with TRBJ2-7, with TRBD2 identical over 12 bases. This CDR3 is built from 16 residues. The junction had 9 bases not matched to a gene; V was cut back by 4 bases and J by 5 bases. The germline V gene encodes CDR1 SGHTA and CDR2 FQGNSA. CDR3 loop: CASSSTSGGKWNEQYV. DNA for the CDR3: TGTGCCAGCAGCTCCACTAGCGGGGGGAAATGGAACGAGCAGTACGTC.

This clone has only one observation. The chain links TRBV19 to TRBJ1-2; D is unresolved. V dropped 3 bases and J dropped 0 bases, with 17 bases sitting between them. The length of the CDR3 is 17 residues. Per the germline V gene, CDR1 is LNHDA and CDR2 is SQIVND (reference sequence). The chain's CDR3 is CASSIPRRRSSNYGYTF. CDR3 coding DNA: TGTGCCAGTAGTATCCCCCGGCGGCGCTCCTCTAACTATGGCTACACCTTC.

J is TRBJ2-5 and V is TRBV6-6; tentative D call: TRBD2 (6 bases). Trimming cost V 6 bases and J 2 bases, with 7 bases left between them. The CDR3 sequence is 12 residues long. Germline V lookup: CDR1 MNHNY, CDR2 SVGAGI (reference sequence). For the CDR3, the DNA is TGTGCCAGCAGCCGGGGGCAAGAGACCCAGTACTTC. Residues: CASSRGQETQYF.

A single count supports this clone. The V and J genes are TRBV10-3 and TRBJ2-7; TRBD2 agrees at 9 bases. The CDR3 covers 14 residues. V shed 10 bases and J 7 bases; nucleotides not matched to a gene: 14. Germline values: CDR1 ENHRY, CDR2 SYGVKD. The DNA of the CDR3 is TGTGCCACCTCAGATAGTAGCGGGAGCTTGGAGCAGTACTTC. Protein: CATSDSSGSLEQYF.

This clone has a single count. CDR3 nucleotides: TGTGCCAGCAGACCCCCCGGGCGGGTAGTTAACTATGGCTACACCTTC. Translated, it gives CASRPPGRVVNYGYTF. The rearrangement uses TRBV27 and TRBJ1-2, with D hard to call. Germline loops: CDR1 MNHEY, CDR2 SMNVEV (reference sequence). The CDR3 has 16 amino acids. Trimming left V 6 bases short and J 1 base short, with 18 bases between.

The chain is built from TRBV6-2 or TRBV6-3 and TRBJ2-7, with 9 bases fitting TRBD1. The germline gives CDR1 MNHEY, CDR2 SVGEGT. This CDR3 spans 16 amino acids. With V trimmed by 6 bases and J by 3 bases, 12 bases remained unmatched. Written as DNA, the CDR3 is TGTGCCAGCAGCTCTTTTGGGACAGGGAATTTCTACGAGCAGTACTTC. Its translation: CASSSFGTGNFYEQYF.

This rearrangement joins TRBV7-2 to TRBJ1-2, with D perhaps matching TRBD1 (5 bases). The CDR3 totals 13 residues. Germline CDR1 and CDR2: SGHTA and FQGNSA. Trimming cost V 0 bases and J 6 bases, with 8 bases left between them. DNA of the CDR3: TGTGCCAGCAGCTTAGCGTCCAGGGATGGCTACACCTTC. Translated: CASSLASRDGYTF.